The 5 T cell receptor beta chains reported below all come from one sample, sequenced in a study of identical twins. TCRdb independently ran MiXCR on the 5' RACE reads; one entry per CDR3 protein. The sample lists roughly 1.6 million distinct CDR3 sequences, under 35% occurring once. Source material: cord blood. These receptor sequences come from a newborn girl in good health.

This sequence joins TRBV20-1 and TRBJ2-7; 7 positions match TRBD1. Germline CDR1 reads DFQATT; CDR2 reads SNEGSKA (reference sequence). This CDR3 is 14 amino acids long. V shed 7 bases and J 5 bases; nucleotides not matched to a gene: 14. The CDR3 sequence: CSDRIVGQAHEQYF. Written as DNA, the CDR3 is TGCAGTGACCGAATCGTCGGACAGGCGCACGAGCAGTACTTC.

The chain has TRBV11-2 and TRBJ2-7; 11 bases agree with TRBD2. The CDR3 totals 15 residues. Germline CDR1 is SGHAT and CDR2 is FQNNGV. The ends lost 6 bases at V and 6 bases at J; junction bases unmatched: 10. The CDR3 reads CASRSIAGGRGEQYF. CDR3 nucleotides: TGTGCCAGCAGATCGATAGCGGGAGGGAGGGGCGAGCAGTACTTC.

This clonotype was seen a handful of times. The chain uses TRBV7-6 and TRBJ2-4, with D possibly matching TRBD2 (5 bases). The J call is in doubt because the DNA end fits TRBJ2-7 better. The CDR3 contains 15 residues. Looked up from germline, CDR1 is SGHVS and CDR2 is FNYEAQ. CDR3 amino acids: CASSLAQGGSYEQYF. CDR3 nucleotides: TGTGCCAGCAGCTTAGCCCAAGGCGGGTCCTACGAGCAGTACTTC.

The V gene is TRBV4-2, the J gene TRBJ2-2; D could derive from TRBD1 or TRBD2 (6 bases each). The CDR3 totals 15 residues. The germline V and J ends were trimmed by 0 bases and 5 bases, with 10 bases remaining between them. Germline-derived CDR1 and CDR2 are LGHNA and YNFKEQ. Written as DNA, the CDR3 is TGTGCCAGCAGCCAAGAGTCGGGGGCGACCGGGGAGCTGTTTTTT. It yields the protein CASSQESGATGELFF.

About this clonotype itself: One junction end disagrees with the germline gene, perhaps due to a read error. The chain recombines TRBV7-9 with TRBJ1-1; 7 positions agree with TRBD1. CDR3 length equals 14 residues. Germline CDR1 is SEHNR and CDR2 is FQNEAQ (reference sequence). The CDR3 reads CACSSQGESTEAFF. The CDR3, as DNA: TGTGCCTGCAGCTCTCAGGGGGAGAGCACTGAAGCTTTCTTT.